The rows below give T cell receptor beta chains drawn from one sample of a study of cytomegalovirus exposure and HLA in healthy donors. Profiling relied on immunoSEQ multiplex PCR, and the TCRdb table lists in-frame clones only, not all of them. The sample consists of 90,000 to 120,000 clones, 60% to 85% of them appearing once. Specimen: PBMCs. These receptors were taken from a female donor in good health and CMV-seropositive. Each CDR3 is given with its conserved first and last residue. D genes are given only for firm matches. The listing skips clone size in some rows; elsewhere it reads once, few, many or a size class.

TRBV6-1,TRBJ1-2,few,TRBD1,TGTGCCAGCAGTGTGGACAGGGGGTATGGCTACACCTTC,CASSVDRGYGYTF
TRBV19,TRBJ2-3,-,-,TGTGCCACCTCAAAAGATCAGCTTAGGAGGAGCACAGATACGCAGTATTTT,CATSKDQLRRSTDTQYF
TRBV15,TRBJ2-2,once,TRBD2,TGTGCCACCAGCAGAGACCTAGCGGGTTCAAAGGTGTTTTTT,CATSRDLAGSKVFF
TRBV18,TRBJ2-1,once,-,TGTGCCAGCTCACCGGGACTTAACAATGAGCAGTTCTTC,CASSPGLNNEQFF
TRBV19,TRBJ1-3,-,-,TGTGCCAGTAGTGACGGGTGGCGCTCTGGAAACACCATATATTTT,CASSDGWRSGNTIYF
TRBV2,TRBJ1-5,-,TRBD1,TGTGCCAGCAGTGGCAGGACAGGGTATAGCAATCAGCCCCAGCATTTT,CASSGRTGYSNQPQHF
TRBV5-4,TRBJ1-3,-,-,TGTGCCAGCAGCTCATGGACAGAACTAGCTGGAAACACCATATATTTT,CASSSWTELAGNTIYF
TRBV19,TRBJ2-1,-,-,TGTGCCAGTAGTAACAGGGGGGGGAGCTCCTACAATGAGCAGTTCTTC,CASSNRGGSSYNEQFF
TRBV7-2,TRBJ2-1,-,-,TGTGCCAGCAGCTTAAGGACAGAGCAGTTCTTC,CASSLRTEQFF
TRBV7-3,TRBJ2-1,-,-,TGTGCCAGCAGCTCCTACAGGTTTAATGAGCAGTTCTTC,CASSSYRFNEQFF
TRBV10-3,TRBJ2-5,once,-,TGTGCCATCAGGGGGGCCCTCACGGGCGAGACCCAGTACTTC,CAIRGALTGETQYF
TRBV6-1,TRBJ2-3,few,TRBD1,TGTGCCAGCACTCAGGACAGGGGGGACACAGATACGCAGTATTTT,CASTQDRGDTDTQYF
TRBV7-6,TRBJ2-1,-,TRBD1,TGTGCCAGCAGCGGAAGGACAGGGGGTGAGCAGTTCTTC,CASSGRTGGEQFF
TRBV9,TRBJ2-2,-,TRBD2,TGTGCCAGCAGCGCCGGACTAGCGGGGCCCCTGGGGGAGCTGTTTTTT,CASSAGLAGPLGELFF
TRBV5-1,TRBJ1-3,-,-,TGCGCCAGCAGCCCGGGGGGCTCTGGAAACACCATATATTTT,CASSPGGSGNTIYF
TRBV6-5,TRBJ1-2,few,-,TGTGCCAGCAGTTACTCGATGGCGGTGAACTATGGCTACACCTTC,CASSYSMAVNYGYTF
TRBV27,TRBJ2-7,-,TRBD1,TGTGCCAGCAGGAAGACAGGGGGCTACGAGCAGTACTTC,CASRKTGGYEQYF
TRBV5-4,TRBJ2-5,-,TRBD2,TGTGCCAGCAGCGAATTACTAGCGGGAGGGCCAGAGACCCAGTACTTC,CASSELLAGGPETQYF
TRBV5-4,TRBJ1-4,-,-,TGTGCCAGCAGCCGAAGGGGAGGGGAGAATGAAAAACTGTTTTTT,CASSRRGGENEKLFF
TRBV5-1,TRBJ2-5,-,TRBD2,TGCGCCAGCAGCCCTACTAGCGGGGGGCGAGAAGAGACCCAGTACTTC,CASSPTSGGREETQYF
TRBV27,TRBJ2-1,-,TRBD2,TGTGCCAGCAGTGCCCAGGGTTGGCGGGAGGCGAAGGGGGAGCAGTTCTTC,CASSAQGWREAKGEQFF
TRBV6-6,TRBJ2-5,once,-,TGTGCCAGCAGTTACTCGAGGGCAGGGGATGCGGAGACCCAGTACTTC,CASSYSRAGDAETQYF
TRBV5-8,TRBJ2-3,-,TRBD2,TGTGCCAGCAGCTTCCTAGCGGGGGGCACAGATACGCAGTATTTT,CASSFLAGGTDTQYF
TRBV5-1,TRBJ1-2,-,TRBD1,TGCGCCAGCAGCTTCGGACAGGACGTTCATGGCTACACCTTC,CASSFGQDVHGYTF
TRBV19,TRBJ1-2,-,-,TGTGCCAGTAGCGTTGGGCAGGGAAGAGGCTACACCTTC,CASSVGQGRGYTF
TRBV5-5,TRBJ2-7,-,-,TGTGCCAGCAGCTTACAGGGACCCCCGGGCGAGCAGTACTTC,CASSLQGPPGEQYF
TRBV9,TRBJ2-7,-,TRBD2,TGTGCCAGCAGCGCAGCCCCCGGGGGGACGGGAAGCTCCTACGAGCAGTACTTC,CASSAAPGGTGSSYEQYF
TRBV7-3,TRBJ2-7,-,TRBD2,TGTGCCAGCAGCCGCACTGGAGGCGGGAGCCCCTACGAGCAGTACTTC,CASSRTGGGSPYEQYF
TRBV2,TRBJ1-2,once,TRBD1,TGTGCCAGCAGAGGACAGGGGGCGCGCGGCTACACCTTC,CASRGQGARGYTF
TRBV5-1,TRBJ1-3,-,-,TGCGCCAGCAGGTCCGACGGAGACTCTGGAAACACCATATATTTT,CASRSDGDSGNTIYF
TRBV7-2,TRBJ1-2,-,TRBD1,TGTGCCACCGTCCGGACAGGGGGATTTGGGGGCTATGGCTACACCTTC,CATVRTGGFGGYGYTF
TRBV29-1,TRBJ2-1,-,TRBD2,TGCAGCGTTGAAGTTGGAGCGGGAGATGAGCAGTTCTTC,CSVEVGAGDEQFF
TRBV7-8,TRBJ2-5,-,TRBD2,TGTGCCAGCAGCTTAGGGACTAGCCTCGTAGAGACCCAGTACTTC,CASSLGTSLVETQYF
TRBV29-1,TRBJ1-1,-,TRBD1,TGCAGCTCCCGGACAGGGAACACTGAAGCTTTCTTT,CSSRTGNTEAFF
TRBV11-1,TRBJ2-7,-,TRBD1,TGTGCCAGCAGCAAGGACAGGGTCCCTTCCTACGAGCAGTACTTC,CASSKDRVPSYEQYF
TRBV2,TRBJ2-7,-,-,TGTGCCAGCAGTCCCAGACAGGCAACCTACGAGCAGTACTTC,CASSPRQATYEQYF
TRBV7-9,TRBJ2-1,few,TRBD1,TGTGCCAGCAGCCCGTGGGACAGGGGTCGATCCTACAATGAGCAGTTCTTC,CASSPWDRGRSYNEQFF
TRBV28,TRBJ1-1,-,-,TGTGCCAGCAGTTTCCGGCAGGGGGCTTTCTTT,CASSFRQGAFF
TRBV18,TRBJ1-1,-,-,TGTGCCAGCTCACCGTCCCAGAACACTGAAGCTTTCTTT,CASSPSQNTEAFF
TRBV6-6,TRBJ2-5,-,-,TGTGCCAGCCGTATTTCAGAGACCCAGTACTTC,CASRISETQYF
TRBV18,TRBJ2-1,-,-,TGTGCCAGCTCCCCCACCGGGTCCGGTGAGCAGTTCTTC,CASSPTGSGEQFF
TRBV6-4,TRBJ2-6,-,TRBD1,TGTGCCAGCAGCCCCGCCGGGACAGGGTTGTCTGGGGCCAACGTCCTGACTTTC,CASSPAGTGLSGANVLTF
TRBV5-4,TRBJ2-1,-,TRBD2,TGTGCCAGCAGCCCCATTAGGGCTAGCGGACGCCAAAGGTCCTACAATGAGCAGTTCTTC,CASSPIRASGRQRSYNEQFF
TRBV27,TRBJ1-1,few,-,TGTGCCAGCAGTTTAATTGGCAGGGGGAACACTGAAGCTTTCTTT,CASSLIGRGNTEAFF
TRBV5-1,TRBJ1-4,-,-,TGCGCCAGCAGCTCCACAGGTGAATTGCGCGAAAAACTGTTTTTT,CASSSTGELREKLFF
TRBV5-1,TRBJ1-1,-,-,TGCGCCAGCAGAGATACAGATATGAACACTGAAGCTTTCTTT,CASRDTDMNTEAFF
TRBV7-3,TRBJ2-7,few,-,TGTGCCAGCAGTCCCGGTCCATCCCTCGGAGGCGAGCAGTACTTC,CASSPGPSLGGEQYF
TRBV5-1,TRBJ2-2,-,-,TGCGCCAGCAGCTTGGCCAGCAGGGCGGCCGGGGAGCTGTTTTTT,CASSLASRAAGELFF
TRBV6-1,TRBJ1-6,-,TRBD1,TGTGCCAGCAGTGGACAGGGTAATTCACCCCTCCACTTT,CASSGQGNSPLHF
TRBV4-3,TRBJ2-3,-,TRBD2,TGCGCCAGCAGCCACAGTTCTAGCGGGGGGGCCCCAGATACGCAGTATTTT,CASSHSSSGGAPDTQYF
TRBV11-2,TRBJ1-1,-,-,TGTGCCAGCTCCGGGCAGGGCGGACAAGCTGAAGCTTTCTTT,CASSGQGGQAEAFF